The 11 T cell receptor beta chains in this list originate from one sample, sequenced in a study of blood T cell repertoires in COVID-19. Sequenced by immunoSEQ multiplex PCR; TCRdb stores in-frame clones only, minus some. The table includes 200,000 or so clones, 70% to 90% detected once. The sequencing sample was made of peripheral blood. The receptors here all came from a man between 50 and 59 years old with acute or convalescent COVID-19.

The chain has TRBV18 and TRBJ1-2, with 9 bases matching TRBD1. V shed 3 bases, J shed 8 bases, and the junction held 4 bases outside the gene matches. The CDR3 loop spans 13 amino acids. CDR1 KGHSH and CDR2 LQKENI come from the germline V gene. CDR3 in DNA: TGTGCCAGCTCACCGGACAGGGGTAACGGCTACACCTTC. It encodes CASSPDRGNGYTF. The whole variable domain, remainder taken from reference TRBV18 and TRBJ1-2, is NAGVMQNPRHLVRRRGQEARLRCSPMKGHSHVYWYRQLPEEGLKFMVYLQKENIIDESGMPKERFSAEFPKEGPSILRIQQVVRGDSAAYFCASSPDRGNGYTFGSGTRLTVV.

The CDR3 bases are TGCGCCAGCAGTCCCGGGACAGGGTTGTCGCTAGAGACCCAGTACTTC. Protein product: CASSPGTGLSLETQYF. The chain employs TRBV5-1 and TRBJ2-5; 9 nucleotides match TRBD1. V trimming: 5 bases; J trimming: 4 bases; junction bases outside the gene matches: 12. CDR1 and CDR2 from the germline V gene are SGHRS and YFSETQ. The CDR3 is 16 residues long.

The chain carries TRBV18 and TRBJ1-6; 10 nucleotides agree with TRBD1. Germline assignment: CDR1 KGHSH and CDR2 LQKENI. The CDR3 sequence is 15 residues long. The V segment lost 3 bases and the J segment 10 bases; nucleotides outside the gene matches: 6. The CDR3 is CASSPGTGALSPLHF. The CDR3 nucleotides are TGTGCCAGCTCACCCGGGACAGGGGCTCTGTCACCCCTCCACTTT.

CDR3 DNA sequence: TGCGCCAGCAGCCCCGGGACAGGGTCGATCTCACCCCTCCACTTT. Translating gives CASSPGTGSISPLHF. The chain combines TRBV5-1 with TRBJ1-6, with 9 bases matching TRBD1. V lost 4 bases, J lost 10 bases, and 9 bases stayed unmatched. The CDR3 contains 15 residues. Germline CDR1 SGHRS, CDR2 YFSETQ.

The rearrangement uses TRBV7-8 and TRBJ1-3; weak D call: TRBD1 (5 bases). Trimming pared 5 bases from V and 4 bases from J, leaving 12 bases between. The CDR3 has 14 amino acids. From germline, CDR1 is SGHVS and CDR2 FQNEAQ. CDR3 nucleotides: TGTGCCAGCAGCCCACGACAGCCCGGAAACACCATATATTTT. It yields the protein CASSPRQPGNTIYF. Variable domain in full (rest from reference TRBV7-8 and TRBJ1-3): GAGVSQSPRYKVAKRGQDVALRCDPISGHVSLFWYQQALGQGPEFLTYFQNEAQLDKSGLPSDRFFAERPEGSVSTLKIQRTQQEDSAVYLCASSPRQPGNTIYFGEGSWLTVV.

The CDR3 sequence: CASSPPARVVNTEAFF. CDR3 bases: TGTGCCAGCTCACCACCAGCGCGGGTGGTGAACACTGAAGCTTTCTTT. V usage is TRBV18 and J usage is TRBJ1-1; D gene uncertain. In germline, CDR1 is KGHSH, CDR2 LQKENI. The CDR3 contains 16 residues. Trimming pared 0 bases from V and 0 bases from J, leaving 11 bases between.

The chain employs TRBV6-5 and TRBJ2-5; weak D call: TRBD2 (5 bases). This CDR3 has 15 amino acids. The ends were cut back, 7 bases at V and 3 bases at J, with 18 bases in the middle. CDR1 is MNHEY, CDR2 SVGAGI, per germline. The CDR3 coding sequence is TGTGCCAGCACCGAAGGCCAGGCGGGCAAAGAGACCCAGTACTTC. Its translation: CASTEGQAGKETQYF.

This rearrangement joins TRBV4-2 to TRBJ1-6, with TRBD1 matching over 8 bases. Germline V gene data show CDR1 as LGHNA and CDR2 as YNFKEQ. This CDR3 has 17 amino acids. V lost 3 bases to trimming and J lost 6 bases; unmatched junction nucleotides: 10. CDR3 sequence: CASSQAGQDGFNSPLHF. The CDR3 DNA sequence: TGTGCCAGCAGCCAGGCGGGACAGGACGGCTTTAATTCACCCCTCCACTTT.

The chain carries TRBV10-1 and TRBJ1-1, with D hard to call. Germline V lookup: CDR1 WNHNN, CDR2 SYGVQD (reference sequence). Trimming left V 0 bases short and J 4 bases short, with 9 bases between. This CDR3 contains 14 residues. CDR3 nucleotide sequence: TGCGCCAGCAGTGAGTCGAGGCCCAGCACTGAAGCTTTCTTT. This encodes CASSESRPSTEAFF.

The genes are TRBV10-3 and TRBJ1-1; no firm D call. With 3 bases removed from V and 4 bases from J, the gap between germline ends came to 6 bases. The CDR3 covers 12 residues. CDR1 ENHRY and CDR2 SYGVKD come from the germline V gene. The CDR3 DNA sequence: TGTGCCATCAGTGATAGACTCACTGAAGCTTTCTTT. It translates to CAISDRLTEAFF.

V and J are TRBV6-5 and TRBJ2-5, with D possibly TRBD2 on 6 matching bases. Germline V gene lookup returns CDR1 MNHEY and CDR2 SVGAGI. Trimming took 8 bases from V and 5 from J, leaving 21 bases between them. The CDR3 spans 15 residues. CDR3 loop: CASSPLSSGVETQYF. The CDR3 coding sequence is TGTGCCAGCTCCCCCTTATCATCGGGGGTCGAGACCCAGTACTTC.